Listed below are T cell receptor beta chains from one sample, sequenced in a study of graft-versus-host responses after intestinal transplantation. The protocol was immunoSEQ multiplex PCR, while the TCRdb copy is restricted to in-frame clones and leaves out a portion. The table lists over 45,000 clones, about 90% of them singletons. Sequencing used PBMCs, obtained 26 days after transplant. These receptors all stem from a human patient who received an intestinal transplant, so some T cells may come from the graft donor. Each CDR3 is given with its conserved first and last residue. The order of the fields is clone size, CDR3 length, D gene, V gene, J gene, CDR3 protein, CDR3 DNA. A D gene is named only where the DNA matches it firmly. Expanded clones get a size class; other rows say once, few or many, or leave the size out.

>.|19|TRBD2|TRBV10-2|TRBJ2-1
CASRPLAGVPNSSYNEQFF
TGCGCCAGCCGACCTCTAGCGGGAGTCCCCAATAGCTCCTACAATGAGCAGTTCTTC
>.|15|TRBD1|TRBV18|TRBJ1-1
CASSPRTGGNTEAFF
TGTGCCAGCTCCCCCCGGACAGGGGGAAACACTGAAGCTTTCTTT
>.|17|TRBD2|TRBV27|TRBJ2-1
CASSPPWRGGPLNEQFF
TGTGCCAGCAGTCCCCCCTGGCGGGGGGGGCCCTTGAATGAGCAGTTCTTC
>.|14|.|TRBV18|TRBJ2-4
CASSPPAGVNIQYF
TGTGCCAGCTCACCACCGGCAGGGGTCAACATTCAGTACTTC
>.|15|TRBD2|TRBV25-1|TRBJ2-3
CASSVSGGNTDTQYF
TGTGCCAGCAGTGTTAGCGGGGGGAACACAGATACGCAGTATTTT
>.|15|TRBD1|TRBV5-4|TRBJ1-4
CASSYPGTGNEKLFF
TGTGCCAGCAGCTACCCCGGGACAGGGAATGAAAAACTGTTTTTT
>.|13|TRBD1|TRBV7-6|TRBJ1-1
CASTPGGYTEAFF
TGTGCCAGCACCCCAGGGGGTTACACTGAAGCTTTCTTT
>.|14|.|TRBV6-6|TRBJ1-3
CASSLGGSGNTIYF
TGTGCCAGCAGCCTAGGGGGCTCTGGAAACACCATATATTTT
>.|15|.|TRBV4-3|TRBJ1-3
CASSQEVTAGNTIYF
TGCGCCAGCAGCCAAGAGGTAACAGCTGGAAACACCATATATTTT
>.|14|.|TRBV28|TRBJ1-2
CASNFERGTYGYTF
TGTGCCAGCAATTTCGAGCGGGGGACCTATGGCTACACCTTC
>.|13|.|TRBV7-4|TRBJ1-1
CASSSTGNTEAFF
TGTGCCAGCAGCTCGACAGGGAACACTGAAGCTTTCTTT
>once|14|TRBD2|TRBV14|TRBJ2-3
CASGLGGGTDTQYF
TGTGCCAGCGGTCTGGGGGGGGGAACAGATACGCAGTATTTT
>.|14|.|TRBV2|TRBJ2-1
CASSGGRELNEQFF
TGTGCCAGCAGTGGGGGGCGGGAGCTCAATGAGCAGTTCTTC
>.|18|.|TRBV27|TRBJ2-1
CASRPTEGSDISLGEQFF
TGTGCCAGTAGACCGACGGAGGGTAGCGACATATCCTTAGGTGAGCAGTTCTTC
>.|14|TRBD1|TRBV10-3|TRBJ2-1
CAISDRGSYNEQFF
TGTGCCATCAGTGACAGGGGGTCCTACAATGAGCAGTTCTTC
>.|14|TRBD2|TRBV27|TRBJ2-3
CASSIGLVTDTQYF
TGTGCCAGCAGTATCGGACTAGTGACAGATACGCAGTATTTT
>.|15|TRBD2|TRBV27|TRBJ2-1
CASSKAGGPWDEQFF
TGTGCCAGCAGCAAAGCGGGAGGGCCTTGGGATGAGCAGTTCTTC
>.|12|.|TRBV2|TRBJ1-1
CARRPRGTEAFF
TGTGCCAGAAGACCAAGGGGCACTGAAGCTTTCTTT
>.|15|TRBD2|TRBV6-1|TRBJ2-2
CASSVSGGVPGELFF
TGTGCCAGCAGTGTTAGCGGGGGGGTTCCCGGGGAGCTGTTTTTT
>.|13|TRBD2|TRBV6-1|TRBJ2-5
CASSLLAAGTQYF
TGTGCCAGCAGTCTACTAGCGGCTGGGACCCAGTACTTC
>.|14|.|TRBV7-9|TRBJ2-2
CASSLEGYTGELFF
TGTGCCAGCAGCTTAGAGGGGTACACCGGGGAGCTGTTTTTT
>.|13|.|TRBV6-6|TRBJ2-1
CASSYGGYNEQFF
TGTGCCAGCAGTTACGGAGGATACAATGAGCAGTTCTTC
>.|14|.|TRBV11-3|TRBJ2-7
CASSFLDSSYEQYF
TGTGCCAGCAGCTTCCTCGACAGCTCCTACGAGCAGTACTTC
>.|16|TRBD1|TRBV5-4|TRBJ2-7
CASAGTGDEGRYEQYF
TGTGCCAGCGCGGGGACAGGGGACGAGGGGCGCTACGAGCAGTACTTC
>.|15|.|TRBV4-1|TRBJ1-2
CASSQDKRDRYGYTF
TGCGCCAGCAGCCAAGATAAACGCGACAGATATGGCTACACCTTC
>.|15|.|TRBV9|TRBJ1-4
CASSPRPRGGEKLFF
TGTGCCAGCAGCCCTAGACCCAGAGGGGGAGAAAAACTGTTTTTT
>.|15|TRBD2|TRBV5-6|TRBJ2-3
CASTWWGGRTDTQYF
TGTGCCAGCACCTGGTGGGGGGGGAGGACAGATACGCAGTATTTT
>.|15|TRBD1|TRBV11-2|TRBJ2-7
CASSRTGTANYEQYF
TGTGCCAGCAGCCGTACCGGGACAGCGAACTACGAGCAGTACTTC
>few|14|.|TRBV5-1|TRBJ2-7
CASSLGVPGYEQYF
TGCGCCAGCAGCTTGGGAGTCCCTGGCTACGAGCAGTACTTC
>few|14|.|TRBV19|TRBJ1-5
CASSIGGGGQPQHF
TGTGCCAGTAGTATAGGCGGCGGGGGGCAGCCCCAGCATTTT
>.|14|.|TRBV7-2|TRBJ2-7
CASSLGPRVYEQYF
TGTGCCAGCAGCTTAGGGCCCAGGGTCTACGAGCAGTACTTC
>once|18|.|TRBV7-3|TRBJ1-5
CASSSRDIWINSNQPQHF
TGTGCCAGCAGCTCGAGGGACATCTGGATCAATAGCAATCAGCCCCAGCATTTT
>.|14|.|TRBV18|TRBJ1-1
CASSPSITSTEAFF
TGTGCCAGCTCACCGAGTATTACCTCTACTGAAGCTTTCTTT
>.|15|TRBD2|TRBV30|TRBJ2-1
CACFRLAGIRDEQFF
TGTGCCTGCTTCAGACTAGCCGGCATCCGGGATGAGCAGTTCTTC
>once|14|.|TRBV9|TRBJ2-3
CASSEQGSTDTQYF
TGTGCCAGCAGCGAACAGGGTAGCACAGATACGCAGTATTTT
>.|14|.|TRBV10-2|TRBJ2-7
CASSVAREVYEQYF
TGCGCCAGCAGTGTGGCCAGGGAGGTCTACGAGCAGTACTTC
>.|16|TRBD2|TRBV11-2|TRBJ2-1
CASSFEPSGASHEQFF
TGTGCCAGCAGCTTCGAACCTAGCGGGGCATCCCATGAGCAGTTCTTC
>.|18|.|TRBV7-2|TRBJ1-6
CASSLARKASSYNSPLHF
TGTGCCAGCAGCTTAGCCCGGAAAGCGAGCTCCTATAATTCACCCCTCCACTTT
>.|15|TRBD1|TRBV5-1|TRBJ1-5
CASSLWTGSNQPQHF
TGCGCCAGCAGCTTGTGGACAGGGAGCAATCAGCCCCAGCATTTT